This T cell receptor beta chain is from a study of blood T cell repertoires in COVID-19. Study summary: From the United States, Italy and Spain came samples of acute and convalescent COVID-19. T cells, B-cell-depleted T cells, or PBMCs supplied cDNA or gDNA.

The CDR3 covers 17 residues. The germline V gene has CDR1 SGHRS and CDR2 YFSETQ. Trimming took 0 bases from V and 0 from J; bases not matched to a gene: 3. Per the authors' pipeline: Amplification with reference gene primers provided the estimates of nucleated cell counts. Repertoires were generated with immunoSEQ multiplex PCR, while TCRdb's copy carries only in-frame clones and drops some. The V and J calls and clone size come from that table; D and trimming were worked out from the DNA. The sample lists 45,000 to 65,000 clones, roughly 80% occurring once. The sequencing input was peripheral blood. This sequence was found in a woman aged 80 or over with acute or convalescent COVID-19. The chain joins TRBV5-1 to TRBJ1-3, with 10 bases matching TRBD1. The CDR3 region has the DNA TGCGCCAGCAGCTTGGGGACAGGGGGATACTCTGGAAACACCATATATTTT. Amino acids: CASSLGTGGYSGNTIYF. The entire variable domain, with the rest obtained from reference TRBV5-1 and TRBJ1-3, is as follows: KAGVTQTPRYLIKTRGQQVTLSCSPISGHRSVSWYQQTPGQGLQFLFEYFSETQRNKGNFPGRFSGRQFSNSRSEMNVSTLELGDSALYLCASSLGTGGYSGNTIYFGEGSWLTVV.